These T cell receptor beta chains were read from a single sample in a study of preoperative IRX-2 immunotherapy in early breast cancer. Generated by immunoSEQ multiplex PCR, the TCRdb table keeps only in-frame clones and is missing some. The sample includes roughly 24,000 clones, approximately 77% of them seen just once. The sample consisted of lymph node tissue, taken after IRX-2 immunotherapy. The receptors derive from a human donor with breast cancer. Both conserved end residues are part of each CDR3. The order of the fields is clone size, J gene, D gene, V gene, CDR3 DNA, CDR3 protein. The D gene is left open where the match is weak. For some rows the clone size is stated as once, few or many, or as a class when expanded; others skip it.

size: few
J: TRBJ1-2
D: -
V: TRBV7-1
DNA: TGTGCCAGCAGCCAGACTACAGGGAGGGGCTACACCTTC
CDR3: CASSQTTGRGYTF

size: -
J: TRBJ1-1
D: -
V: TRBV29-1
DNA: TGCAGCGTCGGTGGTTTTGGCACTGAAGCTTTCTTT
CDR3: CSVGGFGTEAFF

size: -
J: TRBJ2-7
D: -
V: TRBV11-3
DNA: TGTGCCAGCAGCCGGGGAATCGGGGGCTACGAGCAGTACTTC
CDR3: CASSRGIGGYEQYF

size: -
J: TRBJ1-2
D: -
V: TRBV28
DNA: TGTGCCAGCAGTTTCGGGGCCTATGGCTACACCTTC
CDR3: CASSFGAYGYTF

size: few
J: TRBJ1-5
D: -
V: TRBV19
DNA: TGTGCCAGTAATGAGGGACTAGGTCAGCCCCAGCATTTT
CDR3: CASNEGLGQPQHF

size: -
J: TRBJ2-7
D: TRBD1
V: TRBV28
DNA: TGTGCCAGCAGTTTAATTTGGACAGGGATCAACGAGCAGTACTTC
CDR3: CASSLIWTGINEQYF

size: once
J: TRBJ2-7
D: TRBD2
V: TRBV9
DNA: TGTGCCAGCAATCCTACCGGGACTAGTGTGTGGGAGCAGTACTTC
CDR3: CASNPTGTSVWEQYF

size: -
J: TRBJ1-5
D: TRBD1
V: TRBV11-3
DNA: TGTGCCAGCGGGCAAGGACAGGTAGTCGGTCAGCCCCAGCATTTT
CDR3: CASGQGQVVGQPQHF

size: few
J: TRBJ2-1
D: TRBD2
V: TRBV30
DNA: TGTGCCTGGAGTTGGAGCGGGAGGCTGAATGAGCAGTTCTTC
CDR3: CAWSWSGRLNEQFF

size: once
J: TRBJ2-5
D: -
V: TRBV6-8
DNA: TGTGCCAGCAGGCGCCGGGACTCGGGGGAGACCCAGTACTTC
CDR3: CASRRRDSGETQYF

size: -
J: TRBJ1-4
D: -
V: TRBV11-3
DNA: TGTGCCAGCAGCTTGGGGGTTGGTAATGAAAAACTGTTTTTT
CDR3: CASSLGVGNEKLFF

size: -
J: TRBJ1-4
D: -
V: TRBV14
DNA: TGTGCCAGCAGCAAAGGATCTTATAATGAAAAACTGTTTTTT
CDR3: CASSKGSYNEKLFF

size: -
J: TRBJ2-1
D: TRBD1
V: TRBV19
DNA: TGTGCCAGTAGTAGGACAGGGGTTTACAATGAGCAGTTCTTC
CDR3: CASSRTGVYNEQFF

size: -
J: TRBJ1-4
D: -
V: TRBV6-8
DNA: TGTGCCAGCAGTTACTCAGGTGCATCAACTAATGAAAAACTGTTTTTT
CDR3: CASSYSGASTNEKLFF

size: -
J: TRBJ2-3
D: -
V: TRBV11-3
DNA: TGTGCCAGCAGCAAGACCGACTTATTAAACACAGATACGCAGTATTTT
CDR3: CASSKTDLLNTDTQYF

size: -
J: TRBJ2-7
D: -
V: TRBV11-3
DNA: TGTGCCAGCAGCTTGCAAACCCGGTTCCCCTACGAGCAGTACTTC
CDR3: CASSLQTRFPYEQYF

size: -
J: TRBJ1-5
D: -
V: TRBV6-8
DNA: TGTGCCACAAGGGAAAATGGAGATTTCAATCAGCCCCAGCATTTT
CDR3: CATRENGDFNQPQHF

size: few
J: TRBJ2-2
D: TRBD1
V: TRBV11-3
DNA: TGTGCCAGCAGGACCGATCAACAGGGGTACACCGGGGAGCTGTTTTTT
CDR3: CASRTDQQGYTGELFF

size: once
J: TRBJ1-2
D: -
V: TRBV28
DNA: TGTGCCAGCAGTTTATGGCAGGGTGCGGGTGGCTACACCTTC
CDR3: CASSLWQGAGGYTF

size: -
J: TRBJ1-1
D: -
V: TRBV7-4
DNA: TGTGCCAGAAGCTTAAGGGCACCTTATGAAGCTTTCTTT
CDR3: CARSLRAPYEAFF

size: -
J: TRBJ1-2
D: -
V: TRBV28
DNA: TGTGCCAGCAGTTTGGGCAGGGCTGATGGCTACACCTTC
CDR3: CASSLGRADGYTF

size: -
J: TRBJ2-2
D: TRBD2
V: TRBV2
DNA: TGTGCCAGCAGCGTAGCGGGAGGGGTCGGGGAGCTGTTTTTT
CDR3: CASSVAGGVGELFF

size: -
J: TRBJ1-2
D: -
V: TRBV14
DNA: TGTGCCAGCAGCCAAGAAAGACGAGGCGATGGCTACACCTTC
CDR3: CASSQERRGDGYTF

size: few
J: TRBJ1-1
D: TRBD1
V: TRBV6-8
DNA: TGTGCCAGCAGATCAGGGGGATGGACTGAAACTTTCTTT
CDR3: CASRSGGWTETFF

size: -
J: TRBJ2-5
D: -
V: TRBV28
DNA: TGTGCCAGCAGTTTAGTCAGGGGAAGGCCCTGGAAGACGGAAGAGACCCAGTACTTC
CDR3: CASSLVRGRPWKTEETQYF

size: -
J: TRBJ2-7
D: TRBD1
V: TRBV7-4
DNA: TGTGCCAGCAGCTTACGTTGGGACAGGAACTACGAGCAGTACTTC
CDR3: CASSLRWDRNYEQYF

size: -
J: TRBJ1-5
D: -
V: TRBV12-5
DNA: TGTGCTAGTGTAAGTCCCCCGAGTCAAGCAAATAGCAATCAGCCCCAGCATTTT
CDR3: CASVSPPSQANSNQPQHF